These 28 T cell receptor beta chains share one sample of origin, sequenced in a study of T cell responses to AZD1222 COVID-19 vaccine (dated by TCRdb to the early 2020s). The library came from the immunoSEQ multiplex PCR assay. Entries here come from immuneACCESS through TCRdb and include only in-frame sequences with V and J called. Some clones fail to appear in such tables; in the studies checked, an unresolved V gene covers under half of the shortfall, and the cause of the remainder is unknown. This sample gives about 140,000 clones in total; roughly 90% of them show up just once. The ten largest clonotypes hold approximately 3% of the sample. Taken with the paper, the label for time point translates to: baseline before first vaccination. The specimen comprised peripheral blood, sampled on day 0 of AZD1222 vaccination. Receptors originate from an adult in good health.

The chain uses TRBV4-1 and TRBJ2-4, with a weak D call TRBD2 (6 bases). Germline CDR1 MGHRA, CDR2 YSYEKL. The CDR3 runs 20 residues. The V and J ends lost 3 bases and 1 base respectively, with 25 bases between them. The CDR3 loop is CASSQARTNPPRGAKNIQYF. The DNA for the CDR3 is TGCGCCAGCAGCCAGGCCCGGACTAACCCACCCAGAGGGGCCAAAAACATTCAGTACTTC.

The CDR3 is CASSLEGNTIYF. CDR3 nucleotide sequence: TGCGCCAGCAGCTTGGAGGGAAACACCATATATTTT. The chain couples TRBV5-1 to TRBJ1-3, with no clear D. The CDR3 extends over 12 amino acids. Germline V gene data show CDR1 as SGHRS and CDR2 as YFSETQ. V lost 0 bases and J 4 bases, leaving 2 bases between the germline ends.

The V call is TRBV28, the J call TRBJ2-1, with 9 positions matching TRBD2. With V trimmed by 5 bases and J by 4 bases, 6 bases remained unmatched. The germline CDR1 and CDR2 sequences are MDHEN and SYDVKM. This CDR3 contains 15 residues. The CDR3 DNA follows: TGTGCCAGCAGTCCTATAGCGGGAGTTTACAATGAGCAGTTCTTC. Residues: CASSPIAGVYNEQFF.

The V call is TRBV19, the J call TRBJ2-1; 8 bases are shared with TRBD1. After removal of 2 bases from V and 5 bases from J, the junction contained 2 bases not matched to a gene. The CDR3 loop spans 14 amino acids. The germline CDR1 and CDR2 sequences are LNHDA and SQIVND (reference sequence). The CDR3 sequence is CASSITGQDNEQFF. DNA of the CDR3: TGTGCCAGTAGTATAACGGGACAGGACAATGAGCAGTTCTTC. Full variable domain (remainder filled in from reference TRBV19 and TRBJ2-1): DGGITQSPKYLFRKEGQNVTLSCEQNLNHDAMYWYRQDPGQGLRLIYYSQIVNDFQKGDIAEGYSVSREKKESFPLTVTSAQKNPTAFYLCASSITGQDNEQFFGPGTRLTVL.

The chain links TRBV4-3 to TRBJ1-5, with D hard to call. V shed 3 bases and J shed 5 bases, with 8 bases lying between them. The CDR3 consists of 13 residues. Germline V gene lookup returns CDR1 LGHNA and CDR2 YSLEER. CDR3 bases: TGCGCCAGCAGCCAGAACCTTTATCAGCCCCAGCATTTT. This codes for CASSQNLYQPQHF.

This clone was observed a handful of times. V gene TRBV6-2 or TRBV6-3 combines with J gene TRBJ2-3; D is unresolved. The CDR3 has 11 amino acids. V lost 5 bases, J lost 4 bases, and 4 bases lay in between. Germline CDR1 reads MNHEY; CDR2 reads SVGEGT. This chain's CDR3 is CASSNPDTQYF. In nucleotides, the CDR3 is TGTGCCAGCAGTAACCCAGATACGCAGTATTTT.

The chain joins TRBV19 to TRBJ1-5; TRBD1 aligns across 9 bases. Germline V CDR1 and CDR2: LNHDA, SQIVND (reference sequence). V gave up 5 bases and J gave up 4 bases; unmatched junction bases: 9. This CDR3 is built from 16 residues. CDR3 region: CASSPPGQGSNQPQHF. CDR3 sequence (DNA): TGTGCCAGTAGTCCTCCGGGACAGGGTTCTAATCAGCCCCAGCATTTT.

This clone was counted between two and nine times. The chain is built from TRBV18 and TRBJ2-1; the D gene is possibly TRBD2 (5 bases). Deletions cut 0 bases from V and 10 bases from J, with 13 bases between. Germline V gene data show CDR1 as KGHSH and CDR2 as LQKENI. The CDR3 has 14 amino acids. CDR3: CASSPPDRTGEQFF. CDR3 nucleotides: TGTGCCAGCTCACCACCGGACCGGACTGGGGAGCAGTTCTTC.

The rearrangement links TRBV2 to TRBJ2-1, with 9 bases aligning to TRBD1. The CDR3 runs to 17 residues. The V segment lost 5 bases and the J segment 0 bases; nucleotides outside the gene matches: 8. CDR1 is SNHLY and CDR2 is FYNNEI in the germline V gene. The CDR3 region is CASSYNRGPSSYNEQFF. The CDR3 DNA is TGTGCCAGCAGTTATAACAGGGGGCCGAGCTCCTACAATGAGCAGTTCTTC.

The chain carries TRBV7-2 and TRBJ2-7; 11 bases map to TRBD1. The V segment lost 6 bases and the J segment 2 bases; nucleotides outside the gene matches: 3. The CDR3 spans 14 residues. Germline CDR1 reads SGHTA; CDR2 reads FQGNSA. The CDR3 here is CASRPGQGAYEQYF. In DNA, the CDR3 is TGTGCCAGCAGACCGGGACAGGGGGCCTACGAGCAGTACTTC.

The V and J genes are TRBV19 and TRBJ1-1; D gene ambiguous. The germline V gene encodes CDR1 LNHDA and CDR2 SQIVND (reference sequence). The CDR3 is made up of 13 amino acids. The ends were cut back, 2 bases at V and 3 bases at J, with 7 bases in the middle. Here the CDR3 DNA reads TGTGCCAGTAGTATACTACAGTACACTGAAGCTTTCTTT. This translates into CASSILQYTEAFF.

The chain has TRBV28 and TRBJ2-7; 10 nucleotides agree with TRBD1. Germline values: CDR1 MDHEN, CDR2 SYDVKM. Losses at the gene ends were 4 bases for V and 2 bases for J; bases not matched to a gene: 5. This CDR3 spans 15 amino acids. The CDR3 protein is CASSSDRGGAYEQYF. The DNA for the CDR3 is TGTGCCAGCAGTTCGGACAGGGGGGGAGCCTACGAGCAGTACTTC.

CDR3 sequence reads: CASSEYPRLAGGLETQYF. CDR3 sequence (DNA): TGTGCCAGCAGTGAATACCCTAGACTAGCGGGGGGGTTGGAGACCCAGTACTTC. The V call is TRBV25-1, the J call TRBJ2-5; TRBD2 agrees at 14 bases. This CDR3 region has 18 residues. The junction had 8 bases not matched to a gene; V was cut back by 0 bases and J by 5 bases. Germline V gene lookup returns CDR1 MGHDK and CDR2 SYGVNS.

In its sample, this clone was seen a few times. V and J are TRBV10-3 and TRBJ1-6; D remains ambiguous. This CDR3 comprises 14 residues. In germline, CDR1 is ENHRY, CDR2 SYGVKD. V was clipped by 7 bases and J by 7 bases, with 14 bases between them. In DNA, the CDR3 is TGTGCCATCAAGGCTGCAGGCGGCAATTCACCCCTCCACTTT. Translating gives CAIKAAGGNSPLHF.

V usage is TRBV15 and J usage is TRBJ2-1; D gene unclear. The CDR3 has 15 amino acids. In germline, CDR1 is LNHNV, CDR2 YYDKDF (reference sequence). The germline V and J ends were trimmed by 3 bases and 0 bases, with 9 bases remaining between them. The CDR3 DNA sequence: TGTGCCACCAGCAGCGGCGGAGCCTCCTACAATGAGCAGTTCTTC. This gives the protein CATSSGGASYNEQFF.

The CDR3 protein is CASSVTGTEPTYEQYF. The CDR3, as DNA: TGTGCCAGCAGCGTCACCGGGACGGAGCCCACCTACGAGCAGTACTTC. The rearrangement links TRBV5-5 to TRBJ2-7, with D perhaps matching TRBD1 or TRBD2 (5 bases each). Germline CDR1 is SGHKS and CDR2 is YYEKEE (reference sequence). V shed 4 bases and J shed 2 bases, with 19 bases lying between them. This CDR3 is 16 amino acids long.

This chain links TRBV5-1 with TRBJ1-5; no reliable D call. Trimming left V 0 bases short and J 5 bases short, with 6 bases between. The V gene's germline CDR1 is SGHRS and CDR2 YFSETQ. The CDR3 totals 13 residues. CDR3 DNA: TGCGCCAGCAGCTTGGGCGGGCATCAGCCCCAGCATTTT. It codes for CASSLGGHQPQHF.

The chain has TRBV5-4 and TRBJ1-3, with D possibly TRBD1 on 5 matching bases. The CDR3 consists of 16 residues. V lost 4 bases and J lost 1, with 15 bases in between. Looked up from germline, CDR1 is SGHNT and CDR2 is YYREEE (reference sequence). CDR3 nucleotide sequence: TGTGCCAGCAGCCGGGAGCTCGGGGGTTCTGGAAACACCATATATTTT. It specifies CASSRELGGSGNTIYF.

The V call is TRBV14, the J call TRBJ1-1, with TRBD1 as a possible D gene (5 bases). The CDR3 totals 14 residues. CDR1 is SGHDN and CDR2 is FVKESK in the germline V gene. Trimming took off 0 bases at V and 6 bases at J, with 11 bases between the two ends. The CDR3 here is CASSQDWGSSEAFF. In DNA, the CDR3 is TGTGCCAGCAGCCAAGATTGGGGCAGCTCTGAAGCTTTCTTT.

The V gene is TRBV9, the J gene TRBJ2-2, with 13 bases fitting TRBD2. Germline CDR1 and CDR2: SGDLS and YYNGEE. This CDR3 is built from 17 residues. The V segment lost 4 bases and the J segment 8 bases; nucleotides outside the gene matches: 11. CDR3 DNA sequence: TGTGCCAGCAGCCCCGCGGGGACTAGCGGGAATCTTGGGGAGCTGTTTTTT. Amino acid sequence: CASSPAGTSGNLGELFF.

This chain uses TRBV9 with TRBJ2-3; D unresolved. V lost 4 bases and J 5 bases, leaving 14 bases between the germline ends. Germline V gene data show CDR1 as SGDLS and CDR2 as YYNGEE. CDR3 length: 14 residues. This CDR3 reads CASSLGSLGDTQYF. The CDR3 DNA reads as TGTGCCAGCAGCCTAGGATCTCTGGGAGATACGCAGTATTTT.

This clone occurred once. This chain links TRBV4-2 with TRBJ1-2; D gene unclear. Looked up from germline, CDR1 is LGHNA and CDR2 is YNFKEQ. Deletions cut 0 bases from V and 4 bases from J, with 12 bases between. The CDR3 is made up of 15 amino acids. CDR3 sequence (DNA): TGTGCCAGCAGCCAAGATAACCAGCGACTCTATGGCTACACCTTC. Translating gives CASSQDNQRLYGYTF.

The chain has TRBV6-2 or TRBV6-3 and TRBJ2-7; D remains ambiguous. Trimming removed 2 bases at V and 3 bases at J, with 8 bases between. The germline gives CDR1 MNHEY, CDR2 SVGEGT. The length of the CDR3 is 13 residues. CDR3 amino acids: CASSYTVNYEQYF. CDR3 nucleotide sequence: TGTGCCAGCAGTTACACGGTTAACTACGAGCAGTACTTC.

The table lists this clone with a count of one. The rearrangement uses TRBV10-2 and TRBJ2-3, with TRBD2 as a possible D gene (6 bases). The V gene's germline CDR1 is WSHSY and CDR2 SAAADI. This CDR3 region has 14 residues. The V gene lost 7 bases and the J gene lost 0 bases, with 11 bases spanning the gap. CDR3 loop: CASIRLGSTDTQYF. In DNA, the CDR3 is TGCGCCAGCATCCGACTAGGGAGCACAGATACGCAGTATTTT.

The chain links TRBV7-2 to TRBJ2-5, with D maybe TRBD2 (5 bases). The CDR3 is 15 residues long. Germline V CDR1 and CDR2: SGHTA, FQGNSA. The V and J ends lost 2 bases and 4 bases respectively, with 14 bases between them. In nucleotides, the CDR3 is TGTGCCAGCAGCTTATCGGCGGGCCGAAGAGAGACCCAGTACTTC. Its protein product is CASSLSAGRRETQYF.

This clone was found once. The chain carries TRBV28 and TRBJ1-4, with D perhaps TRBD1 (5 bases). This CDR3 has 16 residues. Germline V gene sequence: CDR1 MDHEN, CDR2 SYDVKM. V shed 6 bases and J shed 3 bases, with 17 bases lying between them. The CDR3 spells CASSPAGGSSNEKLFF. The CDR3 DNA reads as TGTGCCAGCAGCCCCGCGGGGGGGAGTTCTAATGAAAAACTGTTTTTT.

The CDR3 DNA reads as TGTGCCAGCAGTTTGACTAGCGGGAGTGCTATAGAGACCCAGTACTTC. Its translation: CASSLTSGSAIETQYF. The chain couples TRBV28 to TRBJ2-5; 12 positions match TRBD2. V shed 3 bases and J 4 bases; nucleotides not matched to a gene: 6. The germline CDR1 and CDR2 sequences are MDHEN and SYDVKM. This CDR3 region has 16 residues.

This clone was detected only a few times. DNA of the CDR3: TGTGCCAGCAGCGCCCGGGAGGGGGGCAATCAGCCCCAGCATTTT. Its protein product is CASSAREGGNQPQHF. V gene TRBV21-1 combines with J gene TRBJ1-5. TRBV21-1 is a listed pseudogene. This CDR3 region has 15 residues.